The TCR beta chain described here comes from a study of blood T cell repertoires in COVID-19. In germline, CDR1 is MRHNA, CDR2 SNTAGT. V was cut by 0 bases and J by 1 base, with 6 bases left in between. CDR3 length: 14 residues. Original data processing: Amplification with reference gene primers provided the estimates of nucleated cell counts. The protocol was immunoSEQ multiplex PCR, while the TCRdb copy is restricted to in-frame clones and leaves out a portion. V and J calls and clone size are as listed in that table; D and trimming were resolved from the DNA. The profile shows more than 95,000 clones, about 76% of them singletons. This clone was found once.

The sequenced material came from peripheral blood. This sequence joins TRBV6-4 and TRBJ1-2; D uncertain. The source is a man older than 75 with acute or convalescent COVID-19. CDR3 protein: CASSDSPGNYGYTF. CDR3 sequence (DNA): TGTGCCAGCAGTGACTCGCCGGGTAACTATGGCTACACCTTC.